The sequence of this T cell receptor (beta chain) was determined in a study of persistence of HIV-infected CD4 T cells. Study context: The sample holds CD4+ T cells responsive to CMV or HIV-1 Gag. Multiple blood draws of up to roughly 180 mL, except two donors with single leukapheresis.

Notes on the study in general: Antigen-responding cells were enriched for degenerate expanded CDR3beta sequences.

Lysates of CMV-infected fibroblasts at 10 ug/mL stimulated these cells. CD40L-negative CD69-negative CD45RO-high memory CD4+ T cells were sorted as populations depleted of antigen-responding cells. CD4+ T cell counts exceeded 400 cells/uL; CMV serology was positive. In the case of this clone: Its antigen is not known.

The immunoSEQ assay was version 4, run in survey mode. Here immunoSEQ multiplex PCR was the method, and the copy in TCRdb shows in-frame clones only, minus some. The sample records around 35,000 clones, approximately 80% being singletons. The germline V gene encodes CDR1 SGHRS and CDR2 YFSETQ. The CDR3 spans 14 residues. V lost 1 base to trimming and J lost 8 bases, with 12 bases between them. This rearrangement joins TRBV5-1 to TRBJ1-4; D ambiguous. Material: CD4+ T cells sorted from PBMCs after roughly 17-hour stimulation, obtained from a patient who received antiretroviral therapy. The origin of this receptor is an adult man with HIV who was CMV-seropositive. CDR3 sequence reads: CASSLRARGEKLFF. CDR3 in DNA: TGCGCCAGCAGCTTGCGCGCCCGAGGAGAAAAACTGTTTTTT.